The sequence of this T cell receptor (beta chain) was determined in a study of cytomegalovirus exposure and HLA in healthy donors. Whole-study findings and limits: The authors considered a cluster of highly shared sequence variants likely to be a sequencing artifact. In vitro testing confirmed three CMV-associated chains as specific for CMV antigens.

On this clone: Its target is not known.

Per the germline V gene, CDR1 is SGHDT and CDR2 is YYEEEE. The CDR3 length is 19 residues. Germline trimming cut 5 bases from V and 5 bases from J; bases unmatched to any gene: 21. Primers: 60 Vbeta forward and 13 Jbeta reverse. Sequenced by immunoSEQ multiplex PCR; TCRdb stores in-frame clones only, minus some. The data hold about 190,000 clones, with 70% to 75% observed a single time. The TCR comes from a man aged 30 to 39 in good health and CMV-seropositive. Material for sequencing was PBMCs. The rearrangement joins TRBV5-6 to TRBJ2-1, with 8 bases aligning to TRBD1. CDR3 loop: CASSLGGQGATSFNNEQFF. CDR3 in DNA: TGTGCCAGCAGTCTTGGTGGGCAGGGGGCAACCTCATTTAACAATGAGCAGTTCTTC.